This TCR beta chain was sequenced in a study of T cell clonotyping in hematopoietic cell transplantation. Overall study results and limits: At the given depth, recipient repertoires were over 97% de novo clonotypes. Pathologically expanded recipient clonotypes increased progressively from day 30 to day 180 as diversity fell. Broader posttransplant TCR repertoire diversity was predicted by graft donor and pretransplant recipient Inverse Simpson Index values.

Samples: about 28 days before transplant, then days 30, 100 and 180 after. As to this clone: Its antigen remains unidentified.

TCRdb keeps only in-frame clones here, not all; method: immunoSEQ multiplex PCR. The top ten hold roughly 2.2% of the sample, which has several thousand clones, around 97% seen once. The CDR3 loop spans 14 amino acids. Trimming cost V 2 bases and J 4 bases, with 9 bases left between them. CDR1 and CDR2 from the germline V gene are KGHSH and LQKENI. The input for sequencing was peripheral blood mononuclear cells, taken 100 days after allogeneic stem cell transplant. V and J are TRBV18 and TRBJ1-5; the D is unclear. This TCR was recovered from a male patient between 55 and 70 years old who had an allogeneic stem cell transplant from a related donor, so the T cells may come from the graft donor. Some clones in this sample may be carry-over from other donors' samples. The CDR3 coding sequence is TGTGCCAGCTCACCAGGCCAACGGAATCAGCCCCAGCATTTT. Translated: CASSPGQRNQPQHF.